The clone carrying this TCR beta chain was observed a handful of times. This entry comes from a study of glioma-infiltrating T cells. The V end lost 8 bases, the J end lost 5 bases, and 14 bases lay between the germline ends. Germline CDR1 and CDR2: LGHDT and YNNKEL (reference sequence). CDR3 length: 13 residues. Amplification of TCR alpha and beta CDR3 regions from RNA used iRepertoire nested multiplex PCR. One entry per CDR3 protein, called by TCRdb with MiXCR from the multiplex PCR reads. The table includes about 130,000 distinct CDR3 sequences, under 30% detected once. V and J are TRBV3-1 and TRBJ2-3, with D tentatively TRBD1 or TRBD2 (5 bases each). The receptor was isolated from a human donor with low-grade glioma or glioblastoma, undergoing nonglioma brain surgery, or in good health (not recorded which). Sequences were obtained from glioma tissue, nonneoplastic brain tissue, or PBMCs (not recorded which). The CDR3 reads CASRMGVGDTQYF. CDR3 sequence (DNA): TGTGCCAGCCGAATGGGGGTTGGAGATACGCAGTATTTT.